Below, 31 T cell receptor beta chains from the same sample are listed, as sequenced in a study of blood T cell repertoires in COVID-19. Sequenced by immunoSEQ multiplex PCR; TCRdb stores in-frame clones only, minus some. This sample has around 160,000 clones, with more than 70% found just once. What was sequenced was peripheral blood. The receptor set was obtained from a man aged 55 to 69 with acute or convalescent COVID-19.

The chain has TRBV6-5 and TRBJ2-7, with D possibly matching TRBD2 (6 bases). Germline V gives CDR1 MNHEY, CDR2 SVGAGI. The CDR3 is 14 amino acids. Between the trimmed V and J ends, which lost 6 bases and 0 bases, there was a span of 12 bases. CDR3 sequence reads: CASRKTRSSYEQYF. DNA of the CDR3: TGTGCCAGCAGAAAGACTAGGAGCTCCTACGAGCAGTACTTC.

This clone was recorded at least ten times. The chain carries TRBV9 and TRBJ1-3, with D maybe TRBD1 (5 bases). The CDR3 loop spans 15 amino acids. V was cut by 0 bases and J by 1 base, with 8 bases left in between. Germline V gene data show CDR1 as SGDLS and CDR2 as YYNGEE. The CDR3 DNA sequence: TGTGCCAGCAGCGTAGAGGCAGGGTCTGGAAACACCATATATTTT. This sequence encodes CASSVEAGSGNTIYF. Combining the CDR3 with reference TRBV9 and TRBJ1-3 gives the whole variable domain DSGVTQTPKHLITATGQRVTLRCSPRSGDLSVYWYQQSLDQGLQFLIQYYNGEERAKGNILERFSAQQFPDLHSELNLSSLELGDSALYFCASSVEAGSGNTIYFGEGSWLTVV.

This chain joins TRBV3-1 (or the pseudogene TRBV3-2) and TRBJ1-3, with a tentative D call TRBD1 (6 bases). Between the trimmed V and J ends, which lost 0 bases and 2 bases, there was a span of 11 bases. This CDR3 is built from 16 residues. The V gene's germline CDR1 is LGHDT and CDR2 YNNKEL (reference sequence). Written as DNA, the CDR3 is TGTGCCAGCAGCCAAGAGGGATACAGGGCTGGAAACACCATATATTTT. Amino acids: CASSQEGYRAGNTIYF.

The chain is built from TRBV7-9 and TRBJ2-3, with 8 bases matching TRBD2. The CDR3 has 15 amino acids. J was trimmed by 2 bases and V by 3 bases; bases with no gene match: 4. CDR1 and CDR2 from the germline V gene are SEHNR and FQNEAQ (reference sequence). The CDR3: CASSLTGGLTDTQYF. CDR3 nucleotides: TGTGCCAGCAGCTTGACGGGGGGGCTCACAGATACGCAGTATTTT.

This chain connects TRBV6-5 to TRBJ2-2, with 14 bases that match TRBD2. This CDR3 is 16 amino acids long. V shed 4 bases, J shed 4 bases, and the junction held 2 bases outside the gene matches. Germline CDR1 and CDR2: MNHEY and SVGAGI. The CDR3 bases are TGTGCCAGCAGTTTGACTAGCGGGGGGGCCACCGGGGAGCTGTTTTTT. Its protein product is CASSLTSGGATGELFF.

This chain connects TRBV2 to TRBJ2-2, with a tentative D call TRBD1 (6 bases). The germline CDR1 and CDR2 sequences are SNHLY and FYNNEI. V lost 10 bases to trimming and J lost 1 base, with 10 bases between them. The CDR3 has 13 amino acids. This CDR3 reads CATQGLNTGELFF. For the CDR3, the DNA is TGTGCCACACAGGGTCTGAACACCGGGGAGCTGTTTTTT.

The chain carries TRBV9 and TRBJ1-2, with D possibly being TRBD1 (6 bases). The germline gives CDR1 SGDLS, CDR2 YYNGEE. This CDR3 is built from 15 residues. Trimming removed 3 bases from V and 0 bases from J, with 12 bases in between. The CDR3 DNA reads TGTGCCAGCAGCGCTCGGACAGCGACTAACTATGGCTACACCTTC. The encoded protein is CASSARTATNYGYTF.

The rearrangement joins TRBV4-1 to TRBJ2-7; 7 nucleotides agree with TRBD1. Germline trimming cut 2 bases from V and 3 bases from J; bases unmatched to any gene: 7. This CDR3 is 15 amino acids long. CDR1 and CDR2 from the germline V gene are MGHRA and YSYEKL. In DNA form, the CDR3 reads TGCGCCAGCAGCCAAACTTTGACAGGGAACTACGAGCAGTACTTC. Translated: CASSQTLTGNYEQYF.

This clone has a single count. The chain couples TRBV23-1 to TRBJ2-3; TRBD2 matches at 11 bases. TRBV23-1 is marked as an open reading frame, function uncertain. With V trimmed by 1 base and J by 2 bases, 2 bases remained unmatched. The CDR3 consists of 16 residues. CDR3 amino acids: CASSQLLAGDTDTQYF. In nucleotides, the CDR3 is TGCGCCAGCAGTCAATTACTAGCGGGGGACACAGATACGCAGTATTTT.

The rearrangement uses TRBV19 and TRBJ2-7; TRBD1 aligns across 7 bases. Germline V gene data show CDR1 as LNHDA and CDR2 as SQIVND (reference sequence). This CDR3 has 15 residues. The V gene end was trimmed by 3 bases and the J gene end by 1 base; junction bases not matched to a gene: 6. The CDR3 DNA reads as TGTGCCAGTAGTATGTCAGGGGGTCTTTCCTACGAGCAGTACTTC. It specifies CASSMSGGLSYEQYF.

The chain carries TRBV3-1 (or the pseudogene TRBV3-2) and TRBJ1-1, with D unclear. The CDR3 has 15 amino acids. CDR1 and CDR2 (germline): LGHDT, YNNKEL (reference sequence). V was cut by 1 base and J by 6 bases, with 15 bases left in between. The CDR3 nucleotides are TGTGCCAGCAGCCAAGCGGTGGCAGGTCTTGCTGAAGCTTTCTTT. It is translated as CASSQAVAGLAEAFF.

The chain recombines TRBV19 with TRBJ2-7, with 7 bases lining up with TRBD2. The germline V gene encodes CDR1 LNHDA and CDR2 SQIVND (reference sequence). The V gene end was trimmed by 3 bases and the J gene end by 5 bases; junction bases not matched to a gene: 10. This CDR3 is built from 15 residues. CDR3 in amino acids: CASSIRLAVQDEQYF. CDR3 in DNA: TGTGCCAGTAGTATCCGGCTAGCGGTTCAGGACGAGCAGTACTTC.

The CDR3 nucleotides read TGTGCCTGGAGTCCCGGGACAGGGAACACAGATACGCAGTATTTT. It yields the protein CAWSPGTGNTDTQYF. V and J are TRBV30 and TRBJ2-3; 9 nucleotides align to TRBD1. CDR1 is GTSNPN, CDR2 SVGIG, per germline (reference sequence). The CDR3 sequence is 15 residues long. Trimming at V came to 2 bases and at J to 2 bases, leaving 5 bases not matched to a gene.

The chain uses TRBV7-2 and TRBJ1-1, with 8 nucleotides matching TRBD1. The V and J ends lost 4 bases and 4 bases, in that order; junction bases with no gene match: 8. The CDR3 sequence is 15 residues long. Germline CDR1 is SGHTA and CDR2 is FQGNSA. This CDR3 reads CASSSQGQASTEAFF. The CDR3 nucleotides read TGTGCCAGCAGCTCCCAGGGACAGGCGAGCACTGAAGCTTTCTTT. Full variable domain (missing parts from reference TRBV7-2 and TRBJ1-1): GAGVSQSPSNKVTEKGKDVELRCDPISGHTALYWYRQSLGQGLEFLIYFQGNSAPDKSGLPSDRFSAERTGGSVSTLTIQRTQQEDSAVYLCASSSQGQASTEAFFGQGTRLTVV.

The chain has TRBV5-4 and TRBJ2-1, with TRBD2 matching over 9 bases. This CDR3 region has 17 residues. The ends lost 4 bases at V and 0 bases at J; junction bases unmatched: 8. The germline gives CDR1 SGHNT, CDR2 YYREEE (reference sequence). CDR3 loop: CASSPRAGGSSYNEQFF. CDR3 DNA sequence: TGTGCCAGCAGCCCGAGGGCGGGGGGGAGCTCCTACAATGAGCAGTTCTTC.

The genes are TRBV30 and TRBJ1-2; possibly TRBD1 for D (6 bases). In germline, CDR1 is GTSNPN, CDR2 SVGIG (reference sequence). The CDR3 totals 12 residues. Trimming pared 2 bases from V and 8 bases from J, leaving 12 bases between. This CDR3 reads CAWSTGQRGYTF. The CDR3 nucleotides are TGTGCCTGGAGTACAGGGCAACGGGGCTACACCTTC.

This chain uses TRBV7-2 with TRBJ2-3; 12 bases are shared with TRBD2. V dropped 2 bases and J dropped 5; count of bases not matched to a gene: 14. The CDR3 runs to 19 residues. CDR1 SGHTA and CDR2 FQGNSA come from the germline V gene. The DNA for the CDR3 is TGTGCCAGCAGCTTACCCCCCGTCGCTAGCGGGGGGGAAGGAGATACGCAGTATTTT. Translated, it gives CASSLPPVASGGEGDTQYF.

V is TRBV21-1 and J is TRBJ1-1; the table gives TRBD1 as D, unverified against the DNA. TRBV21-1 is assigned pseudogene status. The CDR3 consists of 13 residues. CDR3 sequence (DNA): TGTGCCAGCAGCACCTACAGGAACACTGAAGCTTTCTTT. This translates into CASSTYRNTEAFF.

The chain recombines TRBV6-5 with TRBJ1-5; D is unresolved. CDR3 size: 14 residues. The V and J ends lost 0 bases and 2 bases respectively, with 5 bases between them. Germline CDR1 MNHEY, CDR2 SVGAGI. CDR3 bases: TGTGCCAGCAGTTACTCACGAGGCAATCAGCCCCAGCATTTT. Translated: CASSYSRGNQPQHF.

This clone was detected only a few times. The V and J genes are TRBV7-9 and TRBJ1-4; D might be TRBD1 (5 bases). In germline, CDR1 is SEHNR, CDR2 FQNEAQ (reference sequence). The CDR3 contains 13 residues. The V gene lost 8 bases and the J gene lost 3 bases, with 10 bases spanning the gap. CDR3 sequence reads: CASQGVANEKLFF. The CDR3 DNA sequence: TGTGCCAGCCAGGGCGTAGCTAATGAAAAACTGTTTTTT.

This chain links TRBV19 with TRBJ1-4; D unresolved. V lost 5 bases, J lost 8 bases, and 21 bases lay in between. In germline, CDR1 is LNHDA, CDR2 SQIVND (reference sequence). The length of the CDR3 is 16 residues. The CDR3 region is CASSSVGQDREEKLFF. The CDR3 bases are TGTGCCAGTAGTTCTGTGGGCCAGGATCGGGAAGAAAAACTGTTTTTT. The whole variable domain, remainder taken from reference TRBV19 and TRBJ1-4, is DGGITQSPKYLFRKEGQNVTLSCEQNLNHDAMYWYRQDPGQGLRLIYYSQIVNDFQKGDIAEGYSVSREKKESFPLTVTSAQKNPTAFYLCASSSVGQDREEKLFFGSGTQLSVL.

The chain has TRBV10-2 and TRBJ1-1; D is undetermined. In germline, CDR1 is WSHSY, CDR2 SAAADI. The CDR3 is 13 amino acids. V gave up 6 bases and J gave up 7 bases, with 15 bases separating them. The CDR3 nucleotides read TGCGCCAGCAGCCCCGGCCAGCTAGTTGAAGCTTTCTTT. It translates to CASSPGQLVEAFF.

DNA of the CDR3: TGTGCCAGCAGCAGACGGGGGAATTCACCCCTCCACTTT. It yields the protein CASSRRGNSPLHF. The chain has TRBV3-1 (or the pseudogene TRBV3-2) and TRBJ1-6; tentative D call: TRBD1 (5 bases). V lost 5 bases to trimming and J lost 7 bases, with 9 bases between them. The germline V gene has CDR1 LGHDT and CDR2 YNNKEL (reference sequence). The CDR3 is 13 amino acids.

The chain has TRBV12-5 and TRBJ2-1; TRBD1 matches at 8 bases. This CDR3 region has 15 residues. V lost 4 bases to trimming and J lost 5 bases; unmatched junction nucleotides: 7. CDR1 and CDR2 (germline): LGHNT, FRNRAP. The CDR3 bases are TGTGCTAGTGGTTCAGACAGGGGAATCAACAATGAGCAGTTCTTC. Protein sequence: CASGSDRGINNEQFF.

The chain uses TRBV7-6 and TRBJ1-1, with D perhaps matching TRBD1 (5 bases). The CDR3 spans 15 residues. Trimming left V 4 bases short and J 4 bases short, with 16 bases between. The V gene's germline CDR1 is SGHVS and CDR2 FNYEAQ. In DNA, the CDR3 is TGTGCCAGCAGCTCCATGGGGGGGATTGGCACTGAAGCTTTCTTT. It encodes CASSSMGGIGTEAFF.

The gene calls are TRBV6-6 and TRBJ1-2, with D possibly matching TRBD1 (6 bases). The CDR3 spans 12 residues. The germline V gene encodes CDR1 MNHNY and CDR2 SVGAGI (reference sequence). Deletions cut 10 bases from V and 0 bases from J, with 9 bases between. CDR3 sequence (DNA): TGTGCCAACCACAGGGCTAACTATGGCTACACCTTC. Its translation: CANHRANYGYTF.

The chain's CDR3 is CASSPTLGRGASGLQYF. In DNA, the CDR3 is TGTGCCAGTAGCCCCACCCTTGGCCGGGGGGCGTCCGGCTTGCAGTACTTC. The chain has TRBV19 and TRBJ2-7; TRBD2 is a possible D gene (7 bases). The CDR3 is made up of 17 amino acids. The V and J ends lost 6 bases and 9 bases respectively, with 30 bases between them. Germline V CDR1 and CDR2: LNHDA, SQIVND (reference sequence).

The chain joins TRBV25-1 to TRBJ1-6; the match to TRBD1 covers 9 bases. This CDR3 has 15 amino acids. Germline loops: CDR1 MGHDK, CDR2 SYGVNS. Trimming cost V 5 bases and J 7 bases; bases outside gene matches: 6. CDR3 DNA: TGTGCCAGCAGTCTCCCGGGACAGGGAAATTCACCCCTCCACTTT. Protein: CASSLPGQGNSPLHF.

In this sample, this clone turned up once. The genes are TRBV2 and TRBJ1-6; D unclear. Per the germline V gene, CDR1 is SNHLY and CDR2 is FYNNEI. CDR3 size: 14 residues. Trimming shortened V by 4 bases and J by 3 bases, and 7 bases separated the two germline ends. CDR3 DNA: TGTGCCAGCAGTGTGATGAGCTATAATTCACCCCTCCACTTT. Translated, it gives CASSVMSYNSPLHF.

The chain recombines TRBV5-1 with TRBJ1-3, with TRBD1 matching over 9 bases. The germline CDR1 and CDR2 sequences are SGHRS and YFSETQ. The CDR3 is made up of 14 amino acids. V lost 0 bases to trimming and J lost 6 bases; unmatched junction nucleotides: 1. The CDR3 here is CASSLGTGENTIYF. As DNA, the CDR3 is TGCGCCAGCAGCTTGGGGACAGGGGAAAACACCATATATTTT.

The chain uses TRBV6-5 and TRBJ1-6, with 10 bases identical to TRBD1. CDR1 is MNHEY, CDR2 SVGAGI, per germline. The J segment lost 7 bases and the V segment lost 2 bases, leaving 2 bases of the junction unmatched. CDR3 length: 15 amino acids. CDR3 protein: CASSYGGQGNSPLHF. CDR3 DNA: TGTGCCAGCAGTTACGGGGGACAGGGGAATTCACCCCTCCACTTT.